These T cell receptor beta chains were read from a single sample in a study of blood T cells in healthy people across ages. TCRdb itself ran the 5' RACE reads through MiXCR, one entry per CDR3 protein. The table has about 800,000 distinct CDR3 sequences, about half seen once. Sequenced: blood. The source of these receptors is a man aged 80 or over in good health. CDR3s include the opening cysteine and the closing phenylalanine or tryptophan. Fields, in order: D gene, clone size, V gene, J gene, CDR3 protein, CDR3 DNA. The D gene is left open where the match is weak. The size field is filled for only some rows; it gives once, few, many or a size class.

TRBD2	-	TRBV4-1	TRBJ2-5	CASSQDAGGGKETQYF	TGCGCCAGCAGCCAAGATGCAGGCGGGGGTAAAGAGACCCAGTACTTC
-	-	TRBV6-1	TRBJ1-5	CASSLEPSHSNQPQHF	TGTGCCAGCAGTTTGGAACCCAGCCATAGCAATCAGCCCCAGCATTTT
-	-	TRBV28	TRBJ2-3	CASSLSALGTDTQYF	TGTGCCAGCAGTTTATCAGCCTTGGGCACAGATACGCAGTATTTT
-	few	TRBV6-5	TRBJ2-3	CASSRTYEDTQYF	TGTGCCAGCAGTCGCACATATGAAGATACGCAGTATTTT
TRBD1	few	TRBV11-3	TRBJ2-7	CASSEGTGIYEQYF	TGTGCCAGCAGCGAAGGGACAGGGATCTACGAGCAGTACTTC
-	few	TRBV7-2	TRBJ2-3	CASSLVRDISTDTQYF	TGTGCCAGCAGCTTAGTCCGGGACATTAGCACAGATACGCAGTATTTT
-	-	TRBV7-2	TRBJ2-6	CASSLPLGRNSGANVLTF	TGTGCCAGCAGTTTACCGTTAGGACGAAACTCTGGGGCCAACGTCCTGACTTTC
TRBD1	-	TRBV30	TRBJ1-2	CAWSGQGGSGYTF	TGTGCCTGGAGTGGTCAGGGGGGCTCTGGCTACACCTTC
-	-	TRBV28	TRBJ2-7	CASSLWLSSEQYF	TGTGCCAGCAGTTTATGGCTGAGTAGTGAGCAGTACTTC
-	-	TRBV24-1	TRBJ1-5	CATSVGLNQPQHF	TGTGCCACCAGTGTCGGGCTCAATCAGCCCCAGCATTTT
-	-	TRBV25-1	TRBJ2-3	CASSAPGTLDTQYF	TGTGCCAGCAGTGCCCCCGGGACCTTGGATACGCAGTATTTT
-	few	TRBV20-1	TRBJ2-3	CSGADNTDTQYF	TGCAGTGGGGCTGATAACACAGATACGCAGTATTTT
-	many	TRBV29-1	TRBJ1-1	CSVATGHTEAFF	TGCAGCGTTGCGACAGGACACACTGAAGCTTTCTTT
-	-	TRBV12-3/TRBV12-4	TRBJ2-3	CASGAVTDTQYF	TGTGCCAGCGGGGCGGTCACAGATACGCAGTATTTT
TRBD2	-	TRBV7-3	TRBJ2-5	CASSPTSGVQETQYF	TGTGCCAGCAGCCCGACTAGCGGGGTGCAAGAGACCCAGTACTTC
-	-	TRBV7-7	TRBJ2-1	CASSVAPQAGEQFF	TGTGCTAGCAGCGTAGCGCCACAGGCTGGTGAGCAGTTCTTC
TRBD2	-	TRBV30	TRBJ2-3	CAWLAGGVADTQYF	TGTGCCTGGTTAGCGGGAGGAGTCGCAGATACGCAGTATTTT
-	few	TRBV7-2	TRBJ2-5	CASSLQGGLETQYF	TGTGCCAGCAGCTTGCAGGGTGGGTTGGAGACCCAGTACTTC
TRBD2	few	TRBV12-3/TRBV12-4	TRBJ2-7	CASSLASGRLPGGQYF	TGTGCCAGCAGTTTAGCTAGCGGGAGATTGCCGGGCGGGCAGTACTTC
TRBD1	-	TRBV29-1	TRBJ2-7	CSVQLNSGTGGLNEQYF	TGCAGCGTTCAACTGAACTCCGGGACAGGGGGTCTCAACGAGCAGTACTTC
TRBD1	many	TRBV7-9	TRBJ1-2	CASSLKDRGNYGYTF	TGTGCCAGCAGCTTAAAAGACAGGGGAAATTATGGCTACACCTTC
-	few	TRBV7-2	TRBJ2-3	CASSLSGSGHATDTQYF	TGTGCCAGCAGCTTATCGGGCAGCGGACACGCTACAGATACGCAGTATTTT
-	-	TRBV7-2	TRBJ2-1	CASSPKVGSSYNEQFF	TGTGCCAGCAGCCCCAAGGTCGGGAGCTCCTACAATGAGCAGTTCTTC
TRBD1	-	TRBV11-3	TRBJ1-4	CASSSMGTATNEKLFF	TGTGCCAGCAGCTCAATGGGGACAGCAACTAATGAAAAACTGTTTTTT
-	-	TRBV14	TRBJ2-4	CASSQFRTGSIQYF	TGTGCCAGCAGCCAATTCAGGACCGGGAGCATTCAGTACTTC
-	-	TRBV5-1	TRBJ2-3	CASSLTTDTRYF	TGCGCCAGCAGCCTAACCACAGATACGCGGTATTTT
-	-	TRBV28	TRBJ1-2	CASSLRGGGAEDGYTF	TGTGCCAGCAGTTTAAGGGGCGGGGGCGCAGAGGATGGCTACACCTTC
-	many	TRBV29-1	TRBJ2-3	CSDERGRDTQYF	TGCAGCGACGAAAGGGGTAGAGATACGCAGTATTTT
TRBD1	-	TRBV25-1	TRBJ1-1	CASRPTSDREFTEAFF	TGTGCCAGCAGACCCACGTCGGACAGGGAATTCACTGAAGCTTTCTTT
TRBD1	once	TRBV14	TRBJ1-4	CASSPPGQRATNEKLFF	TGTGCCAGCAGCCCCCCGGGACAGCGTGCAACTAATGAGAAACTGTTTTTT
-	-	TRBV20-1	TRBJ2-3	CRPYGASGTDTQYF	TGCAGGCCGTACGGGGCTAGCGGCACAGATACGCAGTATTTT
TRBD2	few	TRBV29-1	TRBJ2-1	CSVGVAGVRNEQFF	TGCAGCGTTGGGGTTGCGGGGGTCCGGAATGAGCAGTTCTTC
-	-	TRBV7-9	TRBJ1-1	CASSIDADLGAFF	TGTGCCAGCAGCATAGATGCAGACCTGGGAGCTTTCTTT
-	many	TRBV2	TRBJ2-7	CASSETYLLLEQYF	TGTGCCAGCAGTGAAACGTATTTACTATTAGAGCAGTACTTC
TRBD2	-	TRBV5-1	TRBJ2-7	CASNPTSGSIYEQYF	TGCGCCAGCAACCCCACTAGCGGGAGTATCTACGAGCAGTACTTC
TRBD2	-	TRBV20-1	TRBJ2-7	CSARGLADHEQYF	TGCAGTGCTAGAGGGCTAGCGGACCACGAGCAGTACTTC
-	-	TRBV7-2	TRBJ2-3	CASSLDMNSLSTDTQYF	TGTGCCAGCAGCTTAGACATGAACAGTTTAAGCACAGATACGCAGTATTTT
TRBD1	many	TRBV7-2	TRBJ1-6	CASSPQQGTNSPLHF	TGTGCCAGCAGCCCTCAACAGGGGACTAATTCACCCCTCCACTTT
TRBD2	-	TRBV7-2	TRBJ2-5	CASSYTGGGGWETQYF	TGTGCCAGCAGTTATACTGGGGGGGGAGGATGGGAGACCCAGTACTTC
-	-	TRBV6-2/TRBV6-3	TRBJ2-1	CASSSRIGGLPYNEQFF	TGTGCCAGCAGTTCACGTATCGGGGGACTCCCCTACAATGAGCAGTTCTTC
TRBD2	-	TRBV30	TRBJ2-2	CAWGLVRAGELFF	TGTGCCTGGGGACTAGTCAGGGCCGGGGAGCTGTTTTTT